Listed below are T cell receptor beta chains from one sample, sequenced in a study of blood T cells in healthy people across ages. TCRdb used MiXCR to reprocess the 5' RACE reads, holding one entry per CDR3 protein. The repertoire holds more than 800,000 distinct CDR3 sequences, with 29% as singletons. Input material: blood. All receptors derive from a woman over 75 in good health. The CDR3 runs from the conserved cysteine through the conserved F or W. D genes are given only for firm matches. Some rows mark clone size as missing; the rest say once, few, many or name a class of expanded clone.

v_call	j_call	d_call	clone_size	cdr3_nt	cdr3_aa
TRBV24-1	TRBJ2-1	TRBD2	many	TGTGCCACCAGTGGCGAGACTAGCGGGGGCCTCAGCTCCTACAATGAGCAGTTCTTC	CATSGETSGGLSSYNEQFF
TRBV11-3	TRBJ2-1	TRBD2	.	TGTGCCAGCAGCCCGGGACTAGCGGAGGTTCAGTTCTTC	CASSPGLAEVQFF
TRBV18	TRBJ1-1	.	.	TGTGCCAGCTCACCACGGGCCAGTAGAATGAACACTGAAGCTTTCTTT	CASSPRASRMNTEAFF
TRBV11-2	TRBJ2-5	TRBD2	many	TGTGCCAGCAGCCTCGGGACTAGCGGGGGGGACCAAGAGACCCAGTACTTC	CASSLGTSGGDQETQYF
TRBV2	TRBJ1-4	.	once	TGTGCCAGCAGTGAAGGGGGGCTCAGGAATGAAAAACTGTTTTTT	CASSEGGLRNEKLFF
TRBV20-1	TRBJ2-1	.	.	TGCAGTGCAGCCCCTTATCGAGGGAATGAAAATGAGCAGTTCTTC	CSAAPYRGNENEQFF
TRBV7-9	TRBJ1-2	TRBD1	many	TGTGCCAGCAGCCCTCAGACAGGGGGTTCTGGTGGCTACACCTTC	CASSPQTGGSGGYTF
TRBV6-1	TRBJ1-2	.	many	TGTGCCAGCACCCAGACCGATAACTATGGCTACACCTTC	CASTQTDNYGYTF
TRBV6-2/TRBV6-3	TRBJ1-1	TRBD1	few	TGTGCCAGCAGTGGGACAGGGGGTCTCCGGTCGCATGAAGCTTTCTTT	CASSGTGGLRSHEAFF
TRBV12-3/TRBV12-4	TRBJ2-7	TRBD2	many	TGTGCCAGCAGTTTCACCGGGGAGGGAGCCGAGCAGTACTTC	CASSFTGEGAEQYF
TRBV3-1	TRBJ1-2	.	few	TGTGCCAGCAGTTCCCCAGGGAGGAGGGGCTACACCTTC	CASSSPGRRGYTF
TRBV11-2	TRBJ1-1	.	.	TGTGCCAGCAGCCCGCACCTGACAGATAACACTGAAGCTTTCTTT	CASSPHLTDNTEAFF
TRBV12-3/TRBV12-4	TRBJ2-1	.	few	TGTGCCAGCAGTGGGACTCGGCAGGGACTCTTC	CASSGTRQGLF
TRBV7-2	TRBJ2-3	TRBD2	many	TGTGCCAGCAGCTTAGGACTAGCGGGGGACAAAGATACGCAGTATTTT	CASSLGLAGDKDTQYF
TRBV11-3	TRBJ1-2	TRBD1	.	TGTACCAGCAGTCGGGACAGGGATGAATATGGCTACACCTTC	CTSSRDRDEYGYTF
TRBV15	TRBJ2-4	.	.	TGTGCCACCAGCAGGCGGGACAGCTACATTCAGTACTTC	CATSRRDSYIQYF
TRBV5-1	TRBJ1-6	.	.	TGCGCCAGCAGCTTGGGAGGCAGGGAGCAGTCACCCCTCCACTTT	CASSLGGREQSPLHF